This TCR beta chain was found in a study of blood T cell repertoires in COVID-19. Study details: From the United States, Italy and Spain came samples of acute and convalescent COVID-19. Sources were T cells, B-cell-depleted T cells, or PBMCs; the material itself was cDNA or gDNA.

Trimming stripped 8 bases from V and 0 bases from J, with 8 bases between. The CDR3 is 13 amino acids. From germline, CDR1 is MGHDK and CDR2 SYGVNS. As handled by the study authors: Amplification of reference gene primers provided the estimated nucleated cell counts. Generated by immunoSEQ multiplex PCR, the TCRdb table keeps only in-frame clones and is missing some. V, J and clone size are those of that table, while D and trimming were read from the DNA. The sample carries fewer than 200,000 clones, around 81% recorded once. Seattle patients were enrolled during active infection and followed longitudinally.

The sequenced sample consisted of peripheral blood. This chain links TRBV25-1 with TRBJ1-3, with D uncertain. The sequence was collected from a woman aged 40 to 50 with COVID-19, enrolled during active disease. The CDR3 nucleotides are TGTGCCAGCCCTAACAGCTCTGGAAACACCATATATTTT. It translates to CASPNSSGNTIYF.